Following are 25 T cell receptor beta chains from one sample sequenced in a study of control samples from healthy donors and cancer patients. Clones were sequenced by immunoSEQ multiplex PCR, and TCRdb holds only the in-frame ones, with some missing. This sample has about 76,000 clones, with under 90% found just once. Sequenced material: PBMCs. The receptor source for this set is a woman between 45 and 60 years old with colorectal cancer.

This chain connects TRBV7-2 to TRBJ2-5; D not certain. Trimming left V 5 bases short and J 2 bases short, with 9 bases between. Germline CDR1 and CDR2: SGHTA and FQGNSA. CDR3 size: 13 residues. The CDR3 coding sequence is TGTGCCAGCAGCCCCGGCCTACAAGAGACCCAGTACTTC. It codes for CASSPGLQETQYF.

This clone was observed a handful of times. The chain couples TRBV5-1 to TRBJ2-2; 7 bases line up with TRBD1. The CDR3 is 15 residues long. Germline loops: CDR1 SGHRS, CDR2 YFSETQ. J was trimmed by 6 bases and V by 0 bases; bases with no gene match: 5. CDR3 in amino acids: CASSLGPGQPGELFF. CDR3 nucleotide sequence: TGCGCCAGCAGCTTGGGGCCGGGACAGCCCGGGGAGCTGTTTTTT.

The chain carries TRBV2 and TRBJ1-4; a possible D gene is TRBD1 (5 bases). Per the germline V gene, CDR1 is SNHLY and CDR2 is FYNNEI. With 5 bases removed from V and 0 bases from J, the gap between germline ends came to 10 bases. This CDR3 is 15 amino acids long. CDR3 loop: CASSITGATNEKLFF. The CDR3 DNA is TGTGCCAGCAGTATTACAGGTGCAACTAATGAAAAACTGTTTTTT. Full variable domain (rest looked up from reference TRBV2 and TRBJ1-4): EPEVTQTPSHQVTQMGQEVILRCVPISNHLYFYWYRQILGQKVEFLVSFYNNEISEKSEIFDDQFSVERPDGSNFTLKIRSTKLEDSAMYFCASSITGATNEKLFFGSGTQLSVL.

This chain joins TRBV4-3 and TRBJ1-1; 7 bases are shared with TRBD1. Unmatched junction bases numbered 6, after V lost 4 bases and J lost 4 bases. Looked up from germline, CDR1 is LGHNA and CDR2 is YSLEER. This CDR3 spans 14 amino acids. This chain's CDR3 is CASSPDREGTEAFF. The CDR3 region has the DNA TGCGCCAGCAGCCCCGACAGGGAGGGCACTGAAGCTTTCTTT.

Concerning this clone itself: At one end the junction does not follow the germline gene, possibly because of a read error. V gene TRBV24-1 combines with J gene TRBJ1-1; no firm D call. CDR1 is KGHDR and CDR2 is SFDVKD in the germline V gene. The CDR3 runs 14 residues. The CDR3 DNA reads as TGTACCACCAGTGATCCCCCGCTGAACACTGAAGCTTTCTTT. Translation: CTTSDPPLNTEAFF.

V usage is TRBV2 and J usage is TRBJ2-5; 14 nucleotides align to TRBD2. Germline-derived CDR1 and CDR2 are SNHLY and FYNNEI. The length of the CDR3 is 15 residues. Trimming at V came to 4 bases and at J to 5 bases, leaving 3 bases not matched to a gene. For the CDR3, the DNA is TGTGCCAGCAGTGGGGGACTAGCGGGGGATGAGACCCAGTACTTC. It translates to CASSGGLAGDETQYF.

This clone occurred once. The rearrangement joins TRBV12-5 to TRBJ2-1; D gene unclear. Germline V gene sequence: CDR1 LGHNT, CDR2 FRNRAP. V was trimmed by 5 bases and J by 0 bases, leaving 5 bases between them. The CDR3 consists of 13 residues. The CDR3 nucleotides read TGTGCTAGTGGTCACCCCTCCTACAATGAGCAGTTCTTC. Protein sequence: CASGHPSYNEQFF.

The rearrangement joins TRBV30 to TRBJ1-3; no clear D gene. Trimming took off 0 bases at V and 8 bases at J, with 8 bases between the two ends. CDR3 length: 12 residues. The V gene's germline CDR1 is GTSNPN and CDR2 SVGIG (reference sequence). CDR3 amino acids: CAWSVLEDTIYF. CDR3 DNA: TGTGCCTGGAGTGTACTCGAGGACACCATATATTTT.

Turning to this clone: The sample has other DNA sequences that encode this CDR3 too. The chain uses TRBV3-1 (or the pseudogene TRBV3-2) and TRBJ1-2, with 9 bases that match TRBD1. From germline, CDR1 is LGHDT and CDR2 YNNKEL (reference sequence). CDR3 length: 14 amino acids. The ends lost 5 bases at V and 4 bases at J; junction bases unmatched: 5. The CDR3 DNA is TGTGCCAGCAGCGCACAGGGGGCCGTCTATGGCTACACCTTC. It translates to CASSAQGAVYGYTF.

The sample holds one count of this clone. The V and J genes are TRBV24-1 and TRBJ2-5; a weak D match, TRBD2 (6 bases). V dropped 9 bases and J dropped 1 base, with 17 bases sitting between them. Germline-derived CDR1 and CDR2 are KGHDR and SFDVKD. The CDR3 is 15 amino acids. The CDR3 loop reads CATPPGGTAQETQYF. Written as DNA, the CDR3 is TGTGCCACCCCCCCGGGCGGGACCGCCCAAGAGACCCAGTACTTC.

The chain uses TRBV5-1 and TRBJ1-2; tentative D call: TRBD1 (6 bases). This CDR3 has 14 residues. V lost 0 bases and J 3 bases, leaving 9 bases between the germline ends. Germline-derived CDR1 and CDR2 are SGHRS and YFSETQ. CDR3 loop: CASSLGGRDYGYTF. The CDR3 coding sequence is TGCGCCAGCAGCTTGGGGGGGCGCGACTATGGCTACACCTTC. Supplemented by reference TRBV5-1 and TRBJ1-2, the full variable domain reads KAGVTQTPRYLIKTRGQQVTLSCSPISGHRSVSWYQQTPGQGLQFLFEYFSETQRNKGNFPGRFSGRQFSNSRSEMNVSTLELGDSALYLCASSLGGRDYGYTFGSGTRLTVV.

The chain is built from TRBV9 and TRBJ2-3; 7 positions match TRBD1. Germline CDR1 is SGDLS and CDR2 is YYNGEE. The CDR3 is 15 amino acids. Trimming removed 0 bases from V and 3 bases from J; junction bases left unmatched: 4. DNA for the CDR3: TGTGCCAGCAGCGTAGAAACAGGGGCGACAGATACGCAGTATTTT. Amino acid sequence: CASSVETGATDTQYF.

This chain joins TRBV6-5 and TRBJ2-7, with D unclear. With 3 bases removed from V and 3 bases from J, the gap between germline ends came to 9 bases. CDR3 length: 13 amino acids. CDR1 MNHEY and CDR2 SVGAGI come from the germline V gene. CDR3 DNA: TGTGCCAGCAGTTATTACGGTCGCTACGAGCAGTACGTC. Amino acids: CASSYYGRYEQYV.

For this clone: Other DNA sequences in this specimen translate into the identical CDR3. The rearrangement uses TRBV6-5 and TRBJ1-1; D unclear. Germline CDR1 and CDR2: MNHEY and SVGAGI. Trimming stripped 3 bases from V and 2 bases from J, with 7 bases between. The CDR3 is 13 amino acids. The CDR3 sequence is CASSYSRNTEAFF. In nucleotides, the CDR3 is TGTGCCAGCAGTTATTCCAGAAACACTGAAGCTTTCTTT.

In DNA form, the CDR3 reads TGTGCCACCAGCAGAACCGGGGTAGGGGACTCACCCCTCCACTTT. Its protein is CATSRTGVGDSPLHF. The chain has TRBV15 and TRBJ1-6, with D perhaps TRBD1 (5 bases). Per the germline V gene, CDR1 is LNHNV and CDR2 is YYDKDF (reference sequence). The V end was cut by 2 bases, the J end by 10 bases, with 15 bases between. The CDR3 consists of 15 residues.

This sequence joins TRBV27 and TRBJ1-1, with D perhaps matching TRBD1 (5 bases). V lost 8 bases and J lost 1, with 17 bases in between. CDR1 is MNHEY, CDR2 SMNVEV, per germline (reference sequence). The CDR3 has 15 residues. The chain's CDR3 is CASHRRSRGNTEAFF. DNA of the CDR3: TGTGCCAGCCACCGCCGTTCGAGGGGGAACACTGAAGCTTTCTTT.

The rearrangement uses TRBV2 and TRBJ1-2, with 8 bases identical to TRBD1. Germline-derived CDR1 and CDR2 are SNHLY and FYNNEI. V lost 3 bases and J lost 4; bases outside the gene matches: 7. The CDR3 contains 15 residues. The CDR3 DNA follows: TGTGCCAGCAGTGACGGGGACAGGCATCTCTATGGCTACACCTTC. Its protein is CASSDGDRHLYGYTF. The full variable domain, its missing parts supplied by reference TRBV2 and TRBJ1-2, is EPEVTQTPSHQVTQMGQEVILRCVPISNHLYFYWYRQILGQKVEFLVSFYNNEISEKSEIFDDQFSVERPDGSNFTLKIRSTKLEDSAMYFCASSDGDRHLYGYTFGSGTRLTVV.

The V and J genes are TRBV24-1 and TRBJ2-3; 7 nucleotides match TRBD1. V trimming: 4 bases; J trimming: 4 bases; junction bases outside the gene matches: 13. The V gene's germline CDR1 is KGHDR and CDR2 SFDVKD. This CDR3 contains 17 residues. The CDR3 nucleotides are TGTGCCACCAGTGACTATGGACGGGGCCAGGGGGCAGATACGCAGTATTTT. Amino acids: CATSDYGRGQGADTQYF.

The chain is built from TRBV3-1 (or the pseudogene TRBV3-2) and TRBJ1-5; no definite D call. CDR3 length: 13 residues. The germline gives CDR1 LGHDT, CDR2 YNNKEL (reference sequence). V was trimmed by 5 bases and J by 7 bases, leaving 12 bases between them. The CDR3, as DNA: TGTGCCAGCAGCTACGGGGTCGAACAGCCCCAGCATTTT. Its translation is CASSYGVEQPQHF.

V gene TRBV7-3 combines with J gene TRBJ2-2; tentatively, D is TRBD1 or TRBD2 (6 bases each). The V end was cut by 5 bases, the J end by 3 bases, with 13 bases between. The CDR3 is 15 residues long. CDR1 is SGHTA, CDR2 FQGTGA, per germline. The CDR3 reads CASSPVGGDTGELFF. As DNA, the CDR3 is TGTGCCAGCAGCCCAGTCGGGGGCGACACCGGGGAGCTGTTTTTT.

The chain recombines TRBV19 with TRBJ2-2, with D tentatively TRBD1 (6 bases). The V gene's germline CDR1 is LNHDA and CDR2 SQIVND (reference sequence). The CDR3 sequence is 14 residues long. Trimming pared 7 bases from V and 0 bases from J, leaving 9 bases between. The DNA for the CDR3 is TGTGCCAGTAAGGCAGGGGCGAACACCGGGGAGCTGTTTTTT. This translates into CASKAGANTGELFF.

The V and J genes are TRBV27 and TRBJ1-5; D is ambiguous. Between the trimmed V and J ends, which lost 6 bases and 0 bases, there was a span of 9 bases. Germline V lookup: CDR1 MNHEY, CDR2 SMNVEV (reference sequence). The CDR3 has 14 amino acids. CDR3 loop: CASSLTFSNQPQHF. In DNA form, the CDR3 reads TGTGCCAGCAGCCTGACATTTAGCAATCAGCCCCAGCATTTT.

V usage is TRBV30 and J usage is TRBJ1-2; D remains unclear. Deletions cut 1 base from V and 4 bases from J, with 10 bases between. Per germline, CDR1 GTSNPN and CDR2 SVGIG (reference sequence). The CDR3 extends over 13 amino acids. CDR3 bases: TGTGCCTGGAGTGAAGGGCTCGGCTATGGCTACACCTTC. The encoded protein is CAWSEGLGYGYTF. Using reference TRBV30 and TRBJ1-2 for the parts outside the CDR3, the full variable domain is SQTIHQWPATLVQPVGSPLSLECTVEGTSNPNLYWYRQAAGRGLQLLFYSVGIGQISSEVPQNLSASRPQDRQFILSSKKLLLSDSGFYLCAWSEGLGYGYTFGSGTRLTVV.

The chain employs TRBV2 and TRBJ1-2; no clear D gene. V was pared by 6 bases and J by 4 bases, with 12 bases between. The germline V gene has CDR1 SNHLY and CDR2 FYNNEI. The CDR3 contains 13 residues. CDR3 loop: CASSQGGSYGYTF. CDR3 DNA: TGTGCCAGCAGCCAAGGTGGGAGCTATGGCTACACCTTC.

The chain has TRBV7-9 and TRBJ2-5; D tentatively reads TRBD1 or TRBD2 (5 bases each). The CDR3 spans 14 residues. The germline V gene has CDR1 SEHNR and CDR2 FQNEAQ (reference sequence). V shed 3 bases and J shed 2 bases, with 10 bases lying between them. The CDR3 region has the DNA TGTGCCAGCAGCTTCGGGACCGCGCAAGAGACCCAGTACTTC. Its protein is CASSFGTAQETQYF.